This T cell receptor (beta chain) was profiled in a study of T-cell memory formation after mild COVID-19. TCRdb re-called the 5' RACE reads through MiXCR, storing one row per CDR3 protein. The repertoire holds about 210,000 distinct CDR3 sequences, with under 12% as singletons. This clonotype has more than one count but fewer than ten. CDR3 size: 13 residues. V was pared by 4 bases and J by 5 bases, with 9 bases between. Germline CDR1 and CDR2: SNHLY and FYNNEI. This chain connects TRBV2 to TRBJ1-5; no definite D call. The TCR sequence derives from a man aged 18 to 30 who had mild COVID-19 (a few samples of this study predate the infection). Cell type and time point are not known. Material: PBMCs or a T cell subset sorted from them (not recorded which). Here the CDR3 reads CASSVSTHQPQHF. In DNA form, the CDR3 reads TGTGCCAGCAGTGTGTCCACCCATCAGCCCCAGCATTTT.